These 15 T cell receptor beta chains were sequenced from one sample in a study of cytomegalovirus exposure and HLA in healthy donors. With 60 Vbeta and 13 Jbeta primers, the PCR was carried out. Some clones are missing from TCRdb's copy, which holds only in-frame ones; the method was immunoSEQ multiplex PCR. The sample includes about 120,000 clones. The sample was PBMCs. These receptors were obtained from a woman aged 40 to 49 in good health and CMV-seropositive.

J is TRBJ2-1 and V is TRBV28, with D possibly TRBD2 on 6 matching bases. This CDR3 spans 14 amino acids. Looked up from germline, CDR1 is MDHEN and CDR2 is SYDVKM. V was shortened by 7 bases and J by 6 bases, with 16 bases between the two germline ends. Written as DNA, the CDR3 is TGTGCCAGCACGCGGGACCCCCGGGGCAATGAGCAGTTCTTC. This translates into CASTRDPRGNEQFF. The entire variable domain, with the rest obtained from reference TRBV28 and TRBJ2-1, is as follows: DVKVTQSSRYLVKRTGEKVFLECVQDMDHENMFWYRQDPGLGLRLIYFSYDVKMKEKGDIPEGYSVSREKKERFSLILESASTNQTSMYLCASTRDPRGNEQFFGPGTRLTVL.

The V gene is TRBV19, the J gene TRBJ2-2, with 12 bases fitting TRBD1. J was trimmed by 8 bases and V by 8 bases; bases with no gene match: 6. Germline values: CDR1 LNHDA, CDR2 SQIVND (reference sequence). The CDR3 length is 14 residues. CDR3 sequence reads: CASQPGQGAGELFF. CDR3 nucleotide sequence: TGTGCCAGTCAGCCGGGACAGGGGGCTGGGGAGCTGTTTTTT.

The chain recombines TRBV7-9 with TRBJ2-5, with 8 nucleotides matching TRBD2. Germline V gene data show CDR1 as SEHNR and CDR2 as FQNEAQ (reference sequence). V lost 5 bases, J lost 2 bases, and 7 bases stayed unmatched. The CDR3 runs to 15 residues. CDR3 DNA sequence: TGTGCCAGCAGCCCTGTCCTAGCGGGTCAAGAGACCCAGTACTTC. Protein product: CASSPVLAGQETQYF.

This chain connects TRBV10-3 to TRBJ2-7, with 7 positions matching TRBD2. The CDR3 loop spans 14 amino acids. Germline trimming cut 3 bases from V and 0 bases from J; bases unmatched to any gene: 2. In germline, CDR1 is ENHRY, CDR2 SYGVKD. CDR3 in DNA: TGTGCCATCAGTGACGGGGAGGGCTCCTACGAGCAGTACTTC. It is translated as CAISDGEGSYEQYF.

As regards this clone: Other DNA sequences within the sample encode an identical CDR3. The chain couples TRBV29-1 to TRBJ2-2; 10 bases align to TRBD1. Trimming removed 4 bases from V and 5 bases from J; junction bases left unmatched: 4. Germline V gene sequence: CDR1 SQVTM, CDR2 ANQGSEA. CDR3 length: 14 amino acids. CDR3 sequence reads: CSVGQGAQTGELFF. CDR3 nucleotide sequence: TGCAGCGTTGGACAGGGGGCGCAGACCGGGGAGCTGTTTTTT.

The genes are TRBV5-1 and TRBJ2-7, with 9 nucleotides matching TRBD2. This CDR3 has 14 amino acids. CDR1 is SGHRS and CDR2 is YFSETQ in the germline V gene. The V segment lost 4 bases and the J segment 3 bases; nucleotides outside the gene matches: 5. DNA of the CDR3: TGCGCCAGCAGCCCCAGGACTAGCGTCTACGAGCAGTACTTC. Its protein is CASSPRTSVYEQYF.

The chain is built from TRBV29-1 and TRBJ1-1, with 7 bases lining up with TRBD1. V trimming: 6 bases; J trimming: 4 bases; junction bases outside the gene matches: 8. Germline CDR1 SQVTM, CDR2 ANQGSEA. The CDR3 is 13 residues long. Written as DNA, the CDR3 is TGCAGCGTGGGACAGACGCTGGGCACTGAAGCTTTCTTT. This translates into CSVGQTLGTEAFF.

This chain connects TRBV29-1 to TRBJ2-7; TRBD1 is a possible D gene (6 bases). Trimming took 0 bases from V and 1 from J, leaving 10 bases between them. The germline V gene encodes CDR1 SQVTM and CDR2 ANQGSEA. The CDR3 extends over 14 amino acids. The CDR3 coding sequence is TGCAGCGTTGAAGATCCCGGACAGTCCTACGAGCAGTACTTC. This translates into CSVEDPGQSYEQYF.

The chain joins TRBV30 to TRBJ1-2; tentative D call: TRBD1 (6 bases). V was clipped by 1 base and J by 7 bases, with 10 bases between them. This CDR3 is 12 amino acids long. Germline loops: CDR1 GTSNPN, CDR2 SVGIG (reference sequence). In nucleotides, the CDR3 is TGTGCCTGGAGTGAGGCAGGGGTTGGCTACACCTTC. It is translated as CAWSEAGVGYTF.

This chain joins TRBV5-1 and TRBJ1-2; 7 bases agree with TRBD1. Trimming removed 1 base from V and 3 bases from J; junction bases left unmatched: 0. The germline V gene has CDR1 SGHRS and CDR2 YFSETQ. CDR3 size: 13 residues. The CDR3 protein is CASSLTGDYGYTF. The CDR3 region has the DNA TGCGCCAGCAGCTTGACAGGGGACTATGGCTACACCTTC.

The J gene is TRBJ2-5, the V gene TRBV10-3; perhaps TRBD2 as D (5 bases). The CDR3 spans 15 residues. The V gene lost 2 bases and the J gene lost 5 bases, with 15 bases spanning the gap. In germline, CDR1 is ENHRY, CDR2 SYGVKD. CDR3 region: CAISEPGLVAETQYF. DNA for the CDR3: TGTGCCATCAGTGAGCCCGGATTGGTAGCGGAGACCCAGTACTTC.

The chain uses TRBV10-3 and TRBJ1-2; 8 nucleotides line up with TRBD1. This CDR3 is built from 17 residues. From germline, CDR1 is ENHRY and CDR2 SYGVKD. After removal of 6 bases from V and 2 bases from J, the junction contained 14 bases not matched to a gene. The CDR3, as DNA: TGTGCCATCAGACAAGTCCCAGGGCAGGGGGCCAACTATGGCTACACCTTC. Amino acid sequence: CAIRQVPGQGANYGYTF.

The V call is TRBV28, the J call TRBJ2-6; TRBD1 aligns across 11 bases. V trimming: 6 bases; J trimming: 0 bases; junction bases outside the gene matches: 4. Germline-derived CDR1 and CDR2 are MDHEN and SYDVKM. The CDR3 runs 17 residues. The DNA for the CDR3 is TGTGCCAGCAGGGACAGGGGGCCGAGCTCTGGGGCCAACGTCCTGACTTTC. This sequence encodes CASRDRGPSSGANVLTF.

The chain uses TRBV11-2 and TRBJ2-7, with D tentatively TRBD2 (6 bases). Germline values: CDR1 SGHAT, CDR2 FQNNGV. Trimming took off 3 bases at V and 2 bases at J, with 11 bases between the two ends. The CDR3 runs to 14 residues. CDR3 in DNA: TGTGCCAGCAGCTTTAGCGGAGGGGCCTACGAGCAGTACTTC. It specifies CASSFSGGAYEQYF.

The chain recombines TRBV10-1 with TRBJ2-1; TRBD2 matches 8 bases. The CDR3 has 17 residues. In germline, CDR1 is WNHNN, CDR2 SYGVQD (reference sequence). V lost 0 bases, J lost 7 bases, and 11 bases stayed unmatched. This CDR3 is CASSESTQPGGVNEQFF. The CDR3 nucleotides read TGCGCCAGCAGTGAGTCTACGCAGCCGGGAGGGGTGAATGAGCAGTTCTTC.